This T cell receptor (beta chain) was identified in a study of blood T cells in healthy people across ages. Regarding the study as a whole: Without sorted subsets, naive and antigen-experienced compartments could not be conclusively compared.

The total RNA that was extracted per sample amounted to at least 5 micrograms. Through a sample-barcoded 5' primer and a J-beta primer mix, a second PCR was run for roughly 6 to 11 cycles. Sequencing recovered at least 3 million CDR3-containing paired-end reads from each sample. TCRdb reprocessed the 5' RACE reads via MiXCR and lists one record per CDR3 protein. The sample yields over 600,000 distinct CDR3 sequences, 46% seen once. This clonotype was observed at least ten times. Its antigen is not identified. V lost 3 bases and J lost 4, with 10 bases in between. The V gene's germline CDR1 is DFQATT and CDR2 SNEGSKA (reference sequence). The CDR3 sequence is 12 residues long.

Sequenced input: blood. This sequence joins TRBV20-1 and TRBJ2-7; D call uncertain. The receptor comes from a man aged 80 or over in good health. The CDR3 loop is CSASLDQYEQYF. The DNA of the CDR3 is TGCAGTGCTAGCCTCGACCAGTACGAGCAGTACTTC.